These 20 T cell receptor beta chains share one sample of origin, sequenced in a study of blood T cell repertoires in COVID-19. Clones were sequenced by immunoSEQ multiplex PCR, and TCRdb holds only the in-frame ones, with some missing. The table lists roughly 260,000 clones, 86% of them singletons. Input material: peripheral blood. These receptors were obtained from a man aged 40-50 years who had recovered from COVID-19.

This clone came up once. This rearrangement joins TRBV5-1 to TRBJ2-7, with D perhaps matching TRBD2 (6 bases). CDR1 is SGHRS, CDR2 YFSETQ, per germline. The CDR3 loop spans 18 amino acids. The V end was cut by 2 bases, the J end by 2 bases, with 23 bases between. CDR3 sequence: CASSFFGLSSSATYEQYF. DNA of the CDR3: TGCGCCAGCAGCTTCTTTGGTTTATCTTCTAGCGCCACCTACGAGCAGTACTTC.

CDR3 sequence reads: CASSPVSYEQYF. Here the CDR3 DNA reads TGTGCCAGCAGCCCGGTAAGCTACGAGCAGTACTTC. The rearrangement joins TRBV2 to TRBJ2-7; D remains unclear. CDR3 length: 12 residues. The ends were cut back, 6 bases at V and 3 bases at J, with 9 bases in the middle. Per the germline V gene, CDR1 is SNHLY and CDR2 is FYNNEI.

The chain links TRBV4-3 to TRBJ2-3; tentative D call: TRBD1 (5 bases). The V gene lost 1 base and the J gene lost 1 base, with 9 bases spanning the gap. The CDR3 covers 15 residues. CDR1 and CDR2 from the germline V gene are LGHNA and YSLEER. The CDR3 spells CASSQGGEGTDTQYF. Written as DNA, the CDR3 is TGCGCCAGCAGCCAAGGGGGCGAGGGCACAGATACGCAGTATTTT.

V gene TRBV13 combines with J gene TRBJ2-2; 14 bases align to TRBD2. The germline CDR1 and CDR2 sequences are PRHDT and FYEKMQ (reference sequence). The CDR3 loop spans 20 amino acids. V dropped 5 bases and J dropped 1; count of bases not matched to a gene: 12. This CDR3 is CASSLYTRTSGRMNTGELFF. The DNA of the CDR3 is TGTGCCAGCAGCCTATACACGAGGACTAGCGGGAGGATGAACACCGGGGAGCTGTTTTTT.

CDR3 in DNA: TGTGCCAGCAGCAAGCTTGGAGGGTACAATGAGCAGTTCTTC. It codes for CASSKLGGYNEQFF. The V gene is TRBV11-2, the J gene TRBJ2-1, with D maybe TRBD2 (6 bases). Trimming took off 5 bases at V and 4 bases at J, with 12 bases between the two ends. CDR1 is SGHAT and CDR2 is FQNNGV in the germline V gene. This CDR3 is 14 amino acids long.

This chain uses TRBV6-2 or TRBV6-3 with TRBJ1-1; no firm D call. From germline, CDR1 is MNHEY and CDR2 SVGEGT. The CDR3 has 14 residues. Trimming shortened V by 2 bases and J by 1 base, and 8 bases separated the two germline ends. Here the CDR3 DNA reads TGTGCCAGCAGTTACGCGACACCGAACACTGAAGCTTTCTTT. Its protein product is CASSYATPNTEAFF.

The rearrangement uses TRBV19 and TRBJ2-1; tentative D call: TRBD2 (5 bases). V was shortened by 8 bases and J by 0 bases, with 17 bases between the two germline ends. CDR3 length: 16 amino acids. CDR1 and CDR2 from the germline V gene are LNHDA and SQIVND (reference sequence). The CDR3 DNA follows: TGTGCCAGTGGAGGCGGAGGACGGTTCTCCTACAATGAGCAGTTCTTC. Amino acid sequence: CASGGGGRFSYNEQFF.

The chain is built from TRBV7-9 and TRBJ2-1; possible D gene TRBD2, 5 bases. The CDR3 runs 16 residues. Germline V lookup: CDR1 SEHNR, CDR2 FQNEAQ (reference sequence). V was trimmed by 7 bases and J by 2 bases, leaving 18 bases between them. The DNA for the CDR3 is TGTGCCAGCACCCGACTGAGAGCGGATCCCTACAATGAGCAGTTCTTC. Translated: CASTRLRADPYNEQFF.

This chain links TRBV19 with TRBJ2-3, with 7 nucleotides matching TRBD1. The ends lost 6 bases at V and 1 base at J; junction bases unmatched: 1. The CDR3 is 13 amino acids. Germline loops: CDR1 LNHDA, CDR2 SQIVND (reference sequence). The CDR3 region is CASRQGGTDTQYF. The CDR3 DNA reads as TGTGCCAGTAGGCAGGGGGGCACAGATACGCAGTATTTT. The full variable domain, with the rest looked up from reference TRBV19 and TRBJ2-3, is DGGITQSPKYLFRKEGQNVTLSCEQNLNHDAMYWYRQDPGQGLRLIYYSQIVNDFQKGDIAEGYSVSREKKESFPLTVTSAQKNPTAFYLCASRQGGTDTQYFGPGTRLTVL.

The genes are TRBV11-2 and TRBJ1-2, with D possibly TRBD1 on 5 matching bases. The CDR3 extends over 12 amino acids. Germline V CDR1 and CDR2: SGHAT, FQNNGV. V lost 1 base and J 13 bases, leaving 13 bases between the germline ends. This CDR3 is CASSLGVGAATF. CDR3 DNA sequence: TGTGCCAGCAGCTTAGGAGTAGGGGCTGCCACCTTC.

A few counts support this clone. The V and J genes are TRBV2 and TRBJ2-7; no definite D call. The CDR3 is 12 residues long. The germline gives CDR1 SNHLY, CDR2 FYNNEI. V was cut by 4 bases and J by 1 base, with 5 bases left in between. The CDR3 protein is CASSVTSYEQYF. CDR3 bases: TGTGCCAGCAGTGTAACATCCTACGAGCAGTACTTC.

This chain uses TRBV5-6 with TRBJ2-5; D not resolved. V was clipped by 4 bases and J by 9 bases, with 13 bases between them. Looked up from germline, CDR1 is SGHDT and CDR2 is YYEEEE. CDR3 size: 12 residues. The CDR3 DNA reads as TGTGCCAGCAGCCAAGGTAGTGAGGCCCAGTACTTC. Protein product: CASSQGSEAQYF. Full variable domain (remainder filled in from reference TRBV5-6 and TRBJ2-5): DAGVTQSPTHLIKTRGQQVTLRCSPKSGHDTVSWYQQALGQGPQFIFQYYEEEERQRGNFPDRFSGHQFPNYSSELNVNALLLGDSALYLCASSQGSEAQYFGPGTRLLVL.

About this clone itself: Other DNA sequences in this specimen translate into the identical CDR3. This chain connects TRBV27 to TRBJ1-5; 10 positions match TRBD1. The CDR3 length is 14 residues. J was trimmed by 1 base and V by 6 bases; bases with no gene match: 0. Germline CDR1 reads MNHEY; CDR2 reads SMNVEV (reference sequence). The CDR3 region has the DNA TGTGCCAGCAGGGACAGGGGGAGCAATCAGCCCCAGCATTTT. Protein sequence: CASRDRGSNQPQHF.

This chain connects TRBV10-3 to TRBJ2-7; D is undetermined. This CDR3 contains 12 residues. The V end lost 6 bases, the J end lost 7 bases, and 13 bases lay between the germline ends. Germline V gives CDR1 ENHRY, CDR2 SYGVKD. CDR3 sequence (DNA): TGTGCCATCAGACGAGACAACGCAGAGCAGTACTTC. It is translated as CAIRRDNAEQYF.

The chain links TRBV19 to TRBJ1-1; 7 nucleotides align to TRBD1. Germline lookup yields CDR1 LNHDA and CDR2 SQIVND (reference sequence). The CDR3 runs to 14 residues. The trim removed 2 bases at V and 11 bases at J, leaving 11 bases unmatched. CDR3 protein: CASSIMGGQAHAFF. The CDR3 DNA reads TGTGCCAGTAGTATAATGGGCGGACAGGCCCACGCTTTCTTT. Combining the CDR3 with reference TRBV19 and TRBJ1-1 gives the whole variable domain DGGITQSPKYLFRKEGQNVTLSCEQNLNHDAMYWYRQDPGQGLRLIYYSQIVNDFQKGDIAEGYSVSREKKESFPLTVTSAQKNPTAFYLCASSIMGGQAHAFFGQGTRLTVV.

The V gene is TRBV27, the J gene TRBJ1-3; D is possibly TRBD1 (5 bases). CDR1 is MNHEY and CDR2 is SMNVEV in the germline V gene (reference sequence). The CDR3 has 13 residues. Trimming cost V 4 bases and J 4 bases, with 8 bases left between them. CDR3 in DNA: TGTGCCAGCAGTTCAGGGTTCGGAAACACCATATATTTT. Encoded protein: CASSSGFGNTIYF.

The chain couples TRBV7-8 to TRBJ1-1; tentative D call: TRBD1 (6 bases). The CDR3 sequence is 13 residues long. Germline CDR1 SGHVS, CDR2 FQNEAQ. V lost 1 base and J lost 6, with 9 bases in between. CDR3 bases: TGTGCCAGCAGCTTAGGCGGGGGCCCTGAAGCTTTCTTT. Translating it yields CASSLGGGPEAFF.

The chain has TRBV19 and TRBJ2-1; TRBD2 might be the D (5 bases). Trimming cost V 4 bases and J 5 bases, with 9 bases left between them. This CDR3 has 13 amino acids. The germline CDR1 and CDR2 sequences are LNHDA and SQIVND (reference sequence). CDR3 coding DNA: TGTGCCAGTAGTAACAGCGGAAACAATGAGCAGTTCTTC. Encoded protein: CASSNSGNNEQFF.

The chain is built from TRBV9 and TRBJ2-7, with TRBD2 identical over 8 bases. V trimming: 0 bases; J trimming: 0 bases; junction bases outside the gene matches: 5. Germline V gene sequence: CDR1 SGDLS, CDR2 YYNGEE. The CDR3 extends over 16 amino acids. The CDR3 DNA sequence: TGTGCCAGCAGCGTAGATGCGGGAGGTCGCTCCTACGAGCAGTACTTC. Amino acid sequence: CASSVDAGGRSYEQYF.

This clone was counted once. The V call is TRBV7-8, the J call TRBJ1-2; TRBD1 might be the D (6 bases). With 4 bases removed from V and 4 bases from J, the gap between germline ends came to 10 bases. There are 13 residues in the CDR3. CDR1 and CDR2 from the germline V gene are SGHVS and FQNEAQ. The CDR3 nucleotides are TGTGCCAGCAGCTCCCAGGGGCCCTATGGCTACACCTTC. Amino acids: CASSSQGPYGYTF.